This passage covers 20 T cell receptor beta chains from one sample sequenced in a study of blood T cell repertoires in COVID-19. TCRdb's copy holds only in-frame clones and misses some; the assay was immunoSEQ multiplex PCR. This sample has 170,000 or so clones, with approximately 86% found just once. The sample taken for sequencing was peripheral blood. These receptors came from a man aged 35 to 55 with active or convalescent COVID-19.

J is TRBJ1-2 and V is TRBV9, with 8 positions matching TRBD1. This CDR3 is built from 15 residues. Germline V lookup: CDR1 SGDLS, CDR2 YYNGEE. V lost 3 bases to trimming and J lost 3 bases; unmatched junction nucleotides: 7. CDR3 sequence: CASSGRDRIHYGYTF. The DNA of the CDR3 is TGTGCCAGCAGCGGTAGGGACAGGATTCACTATGGCTACACCTTC. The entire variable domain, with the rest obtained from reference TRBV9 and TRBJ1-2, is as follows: DSGVTQTPKHLITATGQRVTLRCSPRSGDLSVYWYQQSLDQGLQFLIQYYNGEERAKGNILERFSAQQFPDLHSELNLSSLELGDSALYFCASSGRDRIHYGYTFGSGTRLTVV.

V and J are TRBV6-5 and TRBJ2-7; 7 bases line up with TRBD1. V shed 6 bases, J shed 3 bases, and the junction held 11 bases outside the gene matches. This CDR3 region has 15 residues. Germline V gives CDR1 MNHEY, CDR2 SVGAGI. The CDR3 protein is CASSEPLRGRYEQYF. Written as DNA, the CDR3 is TGTGCCAGCAGCGAGCCTTTGAGGGGGCGCTACGAGCAGTACTTC.

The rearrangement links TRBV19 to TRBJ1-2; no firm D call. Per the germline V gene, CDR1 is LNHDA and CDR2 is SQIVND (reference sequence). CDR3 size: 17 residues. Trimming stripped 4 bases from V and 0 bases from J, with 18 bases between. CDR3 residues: CASSKDFGGMTNYGYTF. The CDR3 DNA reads TGTGCCAGTAGTAAGGACTTCGGAGGGATGACTAACTATGGCTACACCTTC.

The CDR3 reads CASSLSGHDTDTQYF. CDR3 coding DNA: TGTGCCAGCTCCCTAAGTGGTCATGACACAGATACGCAGTATTTT. V and J are TRBV6-4 and TRBJ2-3; D gene uncertain. This CDR3 region has 15 residues. CDR1 MRHNA and CDR2 SNTAGT come from the germline V gene. Trimming took 8 bases from V and 2 from J, leaving 17 bases between them.

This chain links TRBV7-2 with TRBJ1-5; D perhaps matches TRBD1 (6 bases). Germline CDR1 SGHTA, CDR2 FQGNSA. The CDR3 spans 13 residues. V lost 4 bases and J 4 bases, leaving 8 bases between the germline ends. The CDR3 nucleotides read TGTGCCAGCAGCTCCGGACAGAATCAGCCCCAGCATTTT. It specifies CASSSGQNQPQHF.

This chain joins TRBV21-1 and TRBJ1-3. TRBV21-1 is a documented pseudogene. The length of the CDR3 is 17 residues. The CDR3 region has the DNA TGTGCCAGCAGCACCGGCTCGGACTGTAGCTCTGGAAACACCATATATTTT. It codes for CASSTGSDCSSGNTIYF.

CDR3 sequence (DNA): TGCGCCAGCAGTGAGTCCCCGGGGGACGAGCAGTACTTC. Its protein product is CASSESPGDEQYF. The V and J genes are TRBV10-2 and TRBJ2-7; D is perhaps TRBD2 (6 bases). The CDR3 is 13 residues long. Germline lookup yields CDR1 WSHSY and CDR2 SAAADI. With 0 bases removed from V and 5 bases from J, the gap between germline ends came to 8 bases.

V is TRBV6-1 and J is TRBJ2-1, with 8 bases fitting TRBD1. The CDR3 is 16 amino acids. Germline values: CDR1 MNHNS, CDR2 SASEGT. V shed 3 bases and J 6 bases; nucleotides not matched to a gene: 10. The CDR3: CASSEQGQVRANEQFF. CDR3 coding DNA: TGTGCCAGCAGTGAGCAGGGACAGGTGAGGGCCAATGAGCAGTTCTTC.

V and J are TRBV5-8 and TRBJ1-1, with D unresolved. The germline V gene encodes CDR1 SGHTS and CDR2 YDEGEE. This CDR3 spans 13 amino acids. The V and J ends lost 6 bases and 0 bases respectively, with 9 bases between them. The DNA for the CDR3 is TGTGCCAGCAACCCAGGCTTGAACACTGAAGCTTTCTTT. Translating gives CASNPGLNTEAFF.

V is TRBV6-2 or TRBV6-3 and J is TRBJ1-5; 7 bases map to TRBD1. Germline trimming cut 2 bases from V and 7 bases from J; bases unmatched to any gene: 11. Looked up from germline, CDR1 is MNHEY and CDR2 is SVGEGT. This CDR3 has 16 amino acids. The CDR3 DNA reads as TGTGCCAGCAGTTACGGCAGGGGGGTTTCCAGACAGCCCCAGCATTTT. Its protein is CASSYGRGVSRQPQHF.

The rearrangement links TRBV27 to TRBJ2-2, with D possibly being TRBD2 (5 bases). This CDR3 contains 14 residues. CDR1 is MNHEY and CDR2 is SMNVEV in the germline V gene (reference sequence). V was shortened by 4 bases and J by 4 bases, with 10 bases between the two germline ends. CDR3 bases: TGTGCCAGCAGTTACGGGGAGACCACCGGGGAGCTGTTTTTT. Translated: CASSYGETTGELFF.

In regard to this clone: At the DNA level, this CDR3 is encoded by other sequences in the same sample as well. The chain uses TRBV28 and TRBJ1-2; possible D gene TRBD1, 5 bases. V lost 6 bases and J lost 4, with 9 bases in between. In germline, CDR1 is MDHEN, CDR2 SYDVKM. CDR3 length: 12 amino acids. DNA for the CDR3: TGTGCCAGCAGACTCCAGGGCTATGGCTACACCTTC. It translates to CASRLQGYGYTF.

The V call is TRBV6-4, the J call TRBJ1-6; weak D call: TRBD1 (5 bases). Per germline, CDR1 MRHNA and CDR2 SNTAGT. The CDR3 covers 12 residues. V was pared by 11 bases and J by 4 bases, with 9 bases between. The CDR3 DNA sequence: TGTGCCCAGCAGGGTTATAATTCACCCCTCCACTTT. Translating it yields CAQQGYNSPLHF.

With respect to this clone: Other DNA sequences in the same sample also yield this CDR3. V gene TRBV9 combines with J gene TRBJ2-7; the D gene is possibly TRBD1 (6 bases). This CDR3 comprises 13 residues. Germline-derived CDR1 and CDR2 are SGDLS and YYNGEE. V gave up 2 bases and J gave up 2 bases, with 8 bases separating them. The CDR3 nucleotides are TGTGCCAGCAGCGTTGGACAGACCTACGAGCAGTACTTC. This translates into CASSVGQTYEQYF. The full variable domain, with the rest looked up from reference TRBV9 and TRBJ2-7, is DSGVTQTPKHLITATGQRVTLRCSPRSGDLSVYWYQQSLDQGLQFLIQYYNGEERAKGNILERFSAQQFPDLHSELNLSSLELGDSALYFCASSVGQTYEQYFGPGTRLTVT.

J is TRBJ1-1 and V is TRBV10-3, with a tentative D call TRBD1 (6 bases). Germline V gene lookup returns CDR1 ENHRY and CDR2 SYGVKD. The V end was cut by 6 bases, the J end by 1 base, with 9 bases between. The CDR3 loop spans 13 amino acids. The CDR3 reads CAIRGGENTEAFF. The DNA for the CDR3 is TGTGCCATCAGAGGGGGGGAGAACACTGAAGCTTTCTTT.

CDR3 DNA: TGTGCCAGCAGTTTATCAAGGGGACAGGGGAGACCAACTAATGAAAAACTGTTTTTT. It yields the protein CASSLSRGQGRPTNEKLFF. The chain has TRBV27 and TRBJ1-4, with 10 positions matching TRBD1. This CDR3 is built from 19 residues. Trimming at V came to 0 bases and at J to 0 bases, leaving 7 bases not matched to a gene. Germline CDR1 MNHEY, CDR2 SMNVEV (reference sequence).

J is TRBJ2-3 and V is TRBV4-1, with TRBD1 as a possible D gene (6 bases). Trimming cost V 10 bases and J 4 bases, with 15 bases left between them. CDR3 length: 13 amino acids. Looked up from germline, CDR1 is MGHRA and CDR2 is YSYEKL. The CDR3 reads CATRDIRADTQYF. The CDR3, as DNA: TGCGCCACCCGGGACATTCGGGCAGATACGCAGTATTTT.

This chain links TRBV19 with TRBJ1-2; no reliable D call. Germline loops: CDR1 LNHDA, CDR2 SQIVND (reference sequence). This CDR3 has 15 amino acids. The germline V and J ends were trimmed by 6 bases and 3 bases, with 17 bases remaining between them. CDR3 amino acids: CASSDRPGADYGYTF. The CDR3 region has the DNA TGTGCCAGTAGCGACCGACCGGGAGCTGACTATGGCTACACCTTC.

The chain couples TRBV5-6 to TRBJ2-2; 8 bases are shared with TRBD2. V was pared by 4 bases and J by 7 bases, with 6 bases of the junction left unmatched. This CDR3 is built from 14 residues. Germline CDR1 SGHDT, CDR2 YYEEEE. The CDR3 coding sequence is TGTGCCAGCAGCCGGACTAGCCAGGGCGGGGAGCTGTTTTTT. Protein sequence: CASSRTSQGGELFF. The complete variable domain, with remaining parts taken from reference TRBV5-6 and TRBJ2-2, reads DAGVTQSPTHLIKTRGQQVTLRCSPKSGHDTVSWYQQALGQGPQFIFQYYEEEERQRGNFPDRFSGHQFPNYSSELNVNALLLGDSALYLCASSRTSQGGELFFGEGSRLTVL.

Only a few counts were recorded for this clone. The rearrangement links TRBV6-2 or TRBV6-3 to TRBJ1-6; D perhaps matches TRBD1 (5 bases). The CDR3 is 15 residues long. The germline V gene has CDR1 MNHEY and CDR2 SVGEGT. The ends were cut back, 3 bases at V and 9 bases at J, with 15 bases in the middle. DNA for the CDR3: TGTGCCAGCAGTTATTGGACCGCCGGGGGTTCACCCCTCCACTTT. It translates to CASSYWTAGGSPLHF.